This entry is about one T cell receptor beta chain. The sample is drawn from a study of memory CD4+ T cells and cytomegalovirus serostatus. The repertoire was sequenced with immunoSEQ multiplex PCR; TCRdb's copy has only in-frame clones and lacks some. The profile shows 70,000 or so clones, around 78% of them singletons. The sort gate was single viable CD3+CD4+CD8-CD45RO+ cells for memory CD4+ T cells. The germline V and J ends were trimmed by 6 bases and 6 bases, with 18 bases remaining between them. The germline CDR1 and CDR2 sequences are SQVTM and ANQGSEA. The CDR3 loop spans 14 amino acids. The chain couples TRBV29-1 to TRBJ2-1, with D perhaps TRBD2 (6 bases). Source material: memory CD4+ T cells from blood. This sequence was found in an adult in good health and CMV-seropositive. This CDR3 is CSVRGGVTSNEQFF. The DNA for the CDR3 is TGCAGCGTCAGAGGAGGGGTGACTTCCAATGAGCAGTTCTTC.